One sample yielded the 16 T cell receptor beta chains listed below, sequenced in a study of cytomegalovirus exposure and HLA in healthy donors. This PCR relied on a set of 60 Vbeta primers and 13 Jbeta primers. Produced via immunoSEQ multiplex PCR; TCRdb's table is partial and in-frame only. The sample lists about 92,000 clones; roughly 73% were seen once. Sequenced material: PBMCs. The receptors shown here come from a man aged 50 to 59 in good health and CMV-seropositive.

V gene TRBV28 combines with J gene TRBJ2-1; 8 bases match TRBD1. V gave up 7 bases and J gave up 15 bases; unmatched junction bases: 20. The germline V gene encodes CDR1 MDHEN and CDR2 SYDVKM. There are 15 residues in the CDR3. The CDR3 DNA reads TGTGCCAGCACCCTCGCGCTCGGCAGGGGGCGGACGGGGTTCTTC. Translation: CASTLALGRGRTGFF.

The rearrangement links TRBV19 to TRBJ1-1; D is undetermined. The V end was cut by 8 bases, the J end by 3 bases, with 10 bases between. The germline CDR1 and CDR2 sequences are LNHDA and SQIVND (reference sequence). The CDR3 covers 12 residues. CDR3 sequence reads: CASGRAYTEAFF. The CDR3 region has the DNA TGTGCCAGTGGGAGGGCGTACACTGAAGCTTTCTTT.

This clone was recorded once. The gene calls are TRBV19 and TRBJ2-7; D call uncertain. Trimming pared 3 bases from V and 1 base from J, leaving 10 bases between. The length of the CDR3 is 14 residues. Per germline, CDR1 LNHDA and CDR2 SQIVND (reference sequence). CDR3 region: CASSISGFSYEQYF. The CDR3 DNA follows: TGTGCCAGTAGTATTTCGGGTTTTTCCTACGAGCAGTACTTC.

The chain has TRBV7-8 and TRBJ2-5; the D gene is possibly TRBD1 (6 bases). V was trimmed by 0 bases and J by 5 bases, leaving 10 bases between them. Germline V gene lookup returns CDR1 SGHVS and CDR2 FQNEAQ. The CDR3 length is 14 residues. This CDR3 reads CASSLATGRETQYF. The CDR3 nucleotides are TGTGCCAGCAGCTTAGCAACAGGGCGTGAGACCCAGTACTTC.

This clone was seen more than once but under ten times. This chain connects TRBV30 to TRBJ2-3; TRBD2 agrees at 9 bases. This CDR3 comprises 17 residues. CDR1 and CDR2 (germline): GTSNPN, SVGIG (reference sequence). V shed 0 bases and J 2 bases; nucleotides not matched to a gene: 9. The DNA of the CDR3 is TGTGCCTGGAGTGTAGGATGGCGGGGGGGGATCACAGATACGCAGTATTTT. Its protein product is CAWSVGWRGGITDTQYF.

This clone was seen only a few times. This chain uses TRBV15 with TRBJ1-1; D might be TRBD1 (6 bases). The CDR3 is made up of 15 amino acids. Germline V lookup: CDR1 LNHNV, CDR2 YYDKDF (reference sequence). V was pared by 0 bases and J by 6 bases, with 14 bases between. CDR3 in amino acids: CATSRDRGTTAEAFF. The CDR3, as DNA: TGTGCCACCAGCAGAGATAGGGGGACGACCGCTGAAGCTTTCTTT.

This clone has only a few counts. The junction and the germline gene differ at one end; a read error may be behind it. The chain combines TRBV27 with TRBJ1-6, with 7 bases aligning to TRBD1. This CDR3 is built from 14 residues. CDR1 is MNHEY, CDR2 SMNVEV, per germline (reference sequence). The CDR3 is CASSPGTANSPLNF. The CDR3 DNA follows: TGTGCCAGCAGTCCCGGGACAGCTAATTCACCCCTCAACTTT.

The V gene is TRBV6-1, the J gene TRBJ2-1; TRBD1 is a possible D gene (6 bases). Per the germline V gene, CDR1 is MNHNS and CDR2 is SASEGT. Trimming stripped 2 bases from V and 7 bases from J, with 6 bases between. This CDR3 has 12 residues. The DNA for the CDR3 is TGTGCCAGCAGTGAAAGGGGGAATGAGCAGTTCTTC. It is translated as CASSERGNEQFF.

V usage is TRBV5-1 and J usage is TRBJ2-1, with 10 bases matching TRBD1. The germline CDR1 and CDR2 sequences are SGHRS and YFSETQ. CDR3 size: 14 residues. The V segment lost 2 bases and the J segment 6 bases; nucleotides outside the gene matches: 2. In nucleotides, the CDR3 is TGCGCCAGCAGCTTTCGGACAGGGGGCAATGAGCAGTTCTTC. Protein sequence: CASSFRTGGNEQFF.

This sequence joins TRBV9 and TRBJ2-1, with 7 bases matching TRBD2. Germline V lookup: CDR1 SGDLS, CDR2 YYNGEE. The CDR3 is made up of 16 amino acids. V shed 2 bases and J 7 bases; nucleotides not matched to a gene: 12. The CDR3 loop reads CASSVEPGTKENEQFF. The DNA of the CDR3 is TGTGCCAGCAGCGTGGAACCGGGGACTAAAGAAAATGAGCAGTTCTTC.

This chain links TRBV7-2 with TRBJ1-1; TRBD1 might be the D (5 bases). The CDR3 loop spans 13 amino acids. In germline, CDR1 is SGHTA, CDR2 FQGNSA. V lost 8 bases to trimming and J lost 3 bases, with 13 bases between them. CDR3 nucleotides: TGTGCCAGCGATAAGGGGTTCCACACTGAAGCTTTCTTT. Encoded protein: CASDKGFHTEAFF.

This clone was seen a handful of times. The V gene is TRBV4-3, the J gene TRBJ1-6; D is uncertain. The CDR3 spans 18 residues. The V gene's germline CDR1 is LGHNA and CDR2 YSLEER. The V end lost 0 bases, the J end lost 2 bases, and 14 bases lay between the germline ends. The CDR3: CASSQDLYLGTYNSPLHF. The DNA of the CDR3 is TGCGCCAGCAGCCAAGACTTATATCTCGGGACCTATAATTCACCCCTCCACTTT.

CDR3 region: CASSPSSGGGTDTQYF. The CDR3 DNA is TGTGCCAGCAGCCCGTCTAGCGGGGGAGGCACAGATACGCAGTATTTT. V gene TRBV9 combines with J gene TRBJ2-3, with 10 bases fitting TRBD2. Germline CDR1 is SGDLS and CDR2 is YYNGEE. This CDR3 comprises 16 residues. V shed 4 bases and J 1 base; nucleotides not matched to a gene: 6.

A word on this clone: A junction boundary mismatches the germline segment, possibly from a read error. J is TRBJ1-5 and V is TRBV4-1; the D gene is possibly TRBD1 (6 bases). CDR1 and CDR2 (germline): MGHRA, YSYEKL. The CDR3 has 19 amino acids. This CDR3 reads CASSQEGYPGDYSNQPQNF. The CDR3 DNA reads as TGCGCCAGCAGCCAAGAAGGATATCCAGGGGACTATAGCAATCAGCCCCAGAATTTT.

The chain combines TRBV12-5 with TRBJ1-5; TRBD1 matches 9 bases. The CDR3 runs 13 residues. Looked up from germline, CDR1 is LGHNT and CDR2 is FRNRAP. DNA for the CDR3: TGTGCCCGCCGGGACAGGGGCAATCAGCCCCAGCATTTT. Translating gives CARRDRGNQPQHF.

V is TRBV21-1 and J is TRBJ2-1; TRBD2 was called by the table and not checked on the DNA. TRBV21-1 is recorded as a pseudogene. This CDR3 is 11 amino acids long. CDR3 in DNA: TGTGCCAGCAGCGACTTTATCGGTCGGTTCTTC. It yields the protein CASSDFIGRFF.